These T cell receptor beta chains were read from a single sample in a study of T cells in Graves' hyperthyroidism and ophthalmopathy. Using its own MiXCR run on the multiplex PCR reads, TCRdb lists one record per CDR3 protein. The sample holds some 360,000 distinct CDR3 sequences; approximately 18% are singletons and the top ten take around 16%. The sample consisted of blood. All receptors derive from a woman aged 40 to 49 with Graves' ophthalmopathy. CDR3s leave out the opening cysteine and the closing phenylalanine or tryptophan. A D gene is named only where the DNA matches it firmly.

TRBV27 NA ASSLEASVYTGELL
TRBV7-8 TRBD1 ASSFYGGVDRAHEQY
TRBV19 NA ASSIQGFTGELF
TRBV28 NA ASSLSARGEETQY
TRBV12-3/TRBV12-4 NA ASRGAALLAKNIQY
TRBV6-5 TRBD1 ASSYSTGLAGELF
TRBV29-1 NA SAGTSMNTEAF
TRBV6-5 NA ASSYRQMYEAF
TRBV7-3 NA ASSPNGGGRHTEAF
TRBV20-1 NA SASPLREGTGELF
TRBV6-5 TRBD1 ASSLDRLQETQY
TRBV6-1 NA ASRDGIHQPQH
TRBV9 NA ASGENSPLH
TRBV7-9 NA ASSLLLDLGGELF
TRBV2 NA ASKAYSNYGYT
TRBV28 NA GNEGGQQETQY
TRBV12-3/TRBV12-4 NA ASSQERVRELF
TRBV28 NA ASSPLNLRAFVNTEAF
TRBV19 TRBD1 ASTKTGALGPQH
TRBV12-3/TRBV12-4 NA ASSSHRLVTDTQY
TRBV19 TRBD1 ASRRFGTGGNYGYT
TRBV6-5 NA ASSYGTGSFSPLH
TRBV15 NA ATSRTQGPFYGYT
TRBV5-1 NA ASSLGVEVGYT
TRBV2 NA ASRGTEANVLT
TRBV7-9 TRBD1 ASSRIRDRFETQY
TRBV12-3/TRBV12-4 TRBD2 ASSFRAGVSIGEQY
TRBV6-2/TRBV6-3 NA ASRSEPGTLYEQY
TRBV6-5 NA ASTRGGELF
TRBV12-3/TRBV12-4 TRBD1 ASSRGTGYGYT
TRBV28 TRBD1 AGVQGGHPNTEAF
TRBV28 NA ASSFLQDKNIQY
TRBV29-1 NA SVEFYTEAF
TRBV7-2 TRBD2 ASSLATSGGQETQY
TRBV6-2/TRBV6-3 TRBD2 ASSNRGTSGSPRNIQY
TRBV30 NA AWSLGHRPYEQY
TRBV7-8 NA ASSITGLNTEAF
TRBV12-3/TRBV12-4 TRBD1 ASSRQGAVTEAF
TRBV7-6 NA ASSPNFGGYGYT
TRBV28 TRBD1 ASSGGTVRSNYGYI
TRBV28 NA ASMGSVYNSPLH
TRBV10-2 TRBD2 ASSETSGSFEQY
TRBV4-3 NA ASSQRGESYGYT